This T cell receptor (beta chain) was captured in a study of blood T cell repertoires in COVID-19. V dropped 3 bases and J dropped 1; count of bases not matched to a gene: 10. The CDR3 loop spans 17 amino acids. Germline CDR1 reads SGHAT; CDR2 reads FQNNGV. The data were produced by immunoSEQ multiplex PCR, yet TCRdb's version contains in-frame clones alone and is incomplete. The sample holds 78,000 or so clones; almost 85% are singletons and the top ten take about 12%. Sequencing was carried out using peripheral blood. The chain links TRBV11-2 to TRBJ1-1, with 8 bases aligning to TRBD1. The clonotype comes from an elderly man with acute or convalescent COVID-19. The CDR3 coding sequence is TGTGCCAGCAGCTTGGCTGGGACAGGCCGCAGGAACACTGAAGCTTTCTTT. This encodes CASSLAGTGRRNTEAFF.